This T cell receptor (beta chain) stems from a study of STAT3 mutations in large granular lymphocyte leukemia. Study background: Canonical activating STAT3 mutations were detected in roughly half of the longitudinally sequenced T-LGLL patients. Whole-study findings and limits: After therapy, about 35% of the 18 patients switched clonotypes, all new clones STAT3 wild type. Sampling intervals varied between patients and samples. In T-cell large granular lymphocyte leukemia, about half of patients showed multiple immunodominant subclonotypes.

This CDR3 is 15 amino acids long. Germline assignment: CDR1 MNHEY and CDR2 SVGAGI. Trimming took 4 bases from V and 4 from J, leaving 14 bases between them. Only in-frame clones appear in the TCRdb table, and some are missing; sequencing was by immunoSEQ multiplex PCR. The sample consists of about 42,000 clones, about 81% of them appearing once. Points on this clone: Its antigen is currently unknown.

The V and J genes are TRBV6-5 and TRBJ1-3; D is unclear. This clonotype was sampled from a human donor with T large granular lymphocyte leukemia. Some clones in this sample may be carry-over from other donors' samples. The specimen sequenced was PBMCs. CDR3 in amino acids: CASSLDRRMGNTIYF. CDR3 nucleotide sequence: TGTGCCAGCAGTTTGGACCGTCGCATGGGAAACACCATATATTTT.